This record looks at one T cell receptor (beta chain) sequence and its context. TCRdb used MiXCR to reprocess the 5' RACE reads, holding one entry per CDR3 protein. Here the sample spans 150,000 to 250,000 distinct CDR3 sequences, 9.5% to 15% being singletons. The data were taken from a study of CD8 T cells in ankylosing spondylitis. The CDR3 contains 16 residues. Looked up from germline, CDR1 is SGHVS and CDR2 is FQNEAQ. V dropped 5 bases and J dropped 4 bases, with 18 bases sitting between them. The V and J genes are TRBV7-8 and TRBJ2-1, with D possibly called TRBD1 or TRBD2 (6 bases each). The sequence was obtained from a male donor with ankylosing spondylitis or in good health (not recorded which). The sequenced sample was blood, either unsorted or a sorted T cell fraction (not recorded which). The CDR3 nucleotides read TGTGCCAGCAGCAGCCAGACGAGGGGGGATTACAATGAGCAGTTCTTC. This sequence encodes CASSSQTRGDYNEQFF. Full variable domain (missing parts from reference TRBV7-8 and TRBJ2-1): GAGVSQSPRYKVAKRGQDVALRCDPISGHVSLFWYQQALGQGPEFLTYFQNEAQLDKSGLPSDRFFAERPEGSVSTLKIQRTQQEDSAVYLCASSSQTRGDYNEQFFGPGTRLTVL.